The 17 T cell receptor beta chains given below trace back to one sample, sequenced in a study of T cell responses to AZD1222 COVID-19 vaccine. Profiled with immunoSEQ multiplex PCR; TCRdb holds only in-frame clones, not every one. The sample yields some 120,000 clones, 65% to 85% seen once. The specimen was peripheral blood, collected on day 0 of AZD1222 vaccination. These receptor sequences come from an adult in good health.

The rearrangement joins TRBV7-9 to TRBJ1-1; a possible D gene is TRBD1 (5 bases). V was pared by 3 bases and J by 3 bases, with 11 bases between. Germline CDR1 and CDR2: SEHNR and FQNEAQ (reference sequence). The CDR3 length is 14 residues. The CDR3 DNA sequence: TGTGCCAGCAGCTTCTGGGGCGCAGACACTGAAGCTTTCTTT. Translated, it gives CASSFWGADTEAFF.

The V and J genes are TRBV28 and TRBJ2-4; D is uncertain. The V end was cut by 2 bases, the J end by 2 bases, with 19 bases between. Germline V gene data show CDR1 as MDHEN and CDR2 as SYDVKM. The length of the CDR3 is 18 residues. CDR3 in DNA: TGTGCCAGCAGTTTACAGCCCAGAGACGCGGTCACCAAAAACATTCAGTACTTC. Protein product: CASSLQPRDAVTKNIQYF.

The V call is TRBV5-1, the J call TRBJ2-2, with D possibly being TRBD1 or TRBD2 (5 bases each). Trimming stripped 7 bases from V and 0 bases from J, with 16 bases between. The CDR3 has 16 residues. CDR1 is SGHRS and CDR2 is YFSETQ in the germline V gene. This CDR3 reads CASGPRGPTNTGELFF. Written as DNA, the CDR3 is TGCGCCAGCGGACCTAGGGGACCGACGAACACCGGGGAGCTGTTTTTT.

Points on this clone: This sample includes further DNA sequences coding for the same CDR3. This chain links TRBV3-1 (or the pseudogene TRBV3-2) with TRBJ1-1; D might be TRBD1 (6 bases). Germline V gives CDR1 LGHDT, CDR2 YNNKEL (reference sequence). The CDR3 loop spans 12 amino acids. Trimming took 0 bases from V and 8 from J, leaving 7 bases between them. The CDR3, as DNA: TGTGCCAGCAGCCAAGAAGGGACAGAAGCTTTCTTT. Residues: CASSQEGTEAFF.

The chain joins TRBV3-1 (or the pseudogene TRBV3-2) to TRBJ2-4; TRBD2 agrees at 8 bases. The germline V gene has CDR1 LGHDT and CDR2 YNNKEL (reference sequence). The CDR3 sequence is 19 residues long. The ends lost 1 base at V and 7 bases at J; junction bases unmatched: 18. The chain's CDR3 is CASSQGSRPGAGAVNIQYF. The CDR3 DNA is TGTGCCAGCAGCCAAGGGTCCCGTCCTGGAGCGGGAGCTGTGAACATTCAGTACTTC.

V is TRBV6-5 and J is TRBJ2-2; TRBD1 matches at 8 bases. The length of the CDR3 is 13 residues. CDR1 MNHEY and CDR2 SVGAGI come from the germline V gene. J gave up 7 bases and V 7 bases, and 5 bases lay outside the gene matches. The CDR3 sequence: CASIPGGYGELFF. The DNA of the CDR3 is TGTGCCAGCATTCCAGGGGGCTACGGGGAGCTGTTTTTT.

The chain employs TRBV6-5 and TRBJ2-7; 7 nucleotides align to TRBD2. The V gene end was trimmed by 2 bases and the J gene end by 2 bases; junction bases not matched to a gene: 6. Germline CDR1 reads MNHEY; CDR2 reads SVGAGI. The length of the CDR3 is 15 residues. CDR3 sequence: CASSYRSSGTYEQYF. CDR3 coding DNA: TGTGCCAGCAGTTACCGATCTAGCGGTACCTACGAGCAGTACTTC.

CDR3 in DNA: TGTGCAATGCCCTGTACACCGGGAGATTCCTACAATGAGCAGTTCTTC. This translates into CAMPCTPGDSYNEQFF. The rearrangement uses TRBV7-9 and TRBJ2-1; maybe TRBD2 (6 bases). The CDR3 covers 16 residues. Per germline, CDR1 SEHNR and CDR2 FQNEAQ (reference sequence). Combining the CDR3 with reference TRBV7-9 and TRBJ2-1 gives the whole variable domain DTGVSQNPRHKITKRGQNVTFRCDPISEHNRLYWYRQTLGQGPEFLTYFQNEAQLEKSRLLSDRFSAERPKGSFSTLEIQRTEQGDSAMYLCAMPCTPGDSYNEQFFGPGTRLTVL.

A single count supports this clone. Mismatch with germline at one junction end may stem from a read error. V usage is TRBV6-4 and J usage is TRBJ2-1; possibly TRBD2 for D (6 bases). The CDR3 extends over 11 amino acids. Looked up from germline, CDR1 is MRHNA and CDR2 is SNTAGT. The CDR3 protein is CASSDRLVWLF. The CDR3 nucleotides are TGTGCCAGCAGTGACCGACTAGTATGGCTCTTC.

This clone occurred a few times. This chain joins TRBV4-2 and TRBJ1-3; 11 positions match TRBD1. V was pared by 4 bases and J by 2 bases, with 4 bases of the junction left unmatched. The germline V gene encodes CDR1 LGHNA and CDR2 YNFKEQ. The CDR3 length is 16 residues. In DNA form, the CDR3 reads TGTGCCAGCAGCCCTTCGGGACAGGGGGCTGGAAACACCATATATTTT. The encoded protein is CASSPSGQGAGNTIYF.

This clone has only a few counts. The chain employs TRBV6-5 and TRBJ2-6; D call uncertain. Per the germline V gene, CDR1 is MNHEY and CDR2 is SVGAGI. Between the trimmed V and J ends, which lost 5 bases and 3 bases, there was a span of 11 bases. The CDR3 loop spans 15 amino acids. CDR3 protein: CASSPSDDGANVLTF. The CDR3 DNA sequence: TGTGCCAGCAGTCCGTCGGACGATGGGGCCAACGTCCTGACTTTC.

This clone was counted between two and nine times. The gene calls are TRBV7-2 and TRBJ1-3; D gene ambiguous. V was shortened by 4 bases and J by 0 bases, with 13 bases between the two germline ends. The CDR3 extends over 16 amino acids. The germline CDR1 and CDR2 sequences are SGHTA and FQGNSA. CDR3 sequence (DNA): TGTGCCAGCAGCTCCCAAGCCCCCTACTCTGGAAACACCATATATTTT. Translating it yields CASSSQAPYSGNTIYF. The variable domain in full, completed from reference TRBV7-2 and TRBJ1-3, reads GAGVSQSPSNKVTEKGKDVELRCDPISGHTALYWYRQSLGQGLEFLIYFQGNSAPDKSGLPSDRFSAERTGGSVSTLTIQRTQQEDSAVYLCASSSQAPYSGNTIYFGEGSWLTVV.

DNA for the CDR3: TGTGCCAGCACCCCGAGGGACAGGGGGGGACCTAATCAGCCCCAGCATTTT. Encoded protein: CASTPRDRGGPNQPQHF. The chain carries TRBV6-2 or TRBV6-3 and TRBJ1-5; 11 bases are shared with TRBD1. The germline CDR1 and CDR2 sequences are MNHEY and SVGEGT. The CDR3 is 17 amino acids. V gave up 7 bases and J gave up 4 bases; unmatched junction bases: 12.

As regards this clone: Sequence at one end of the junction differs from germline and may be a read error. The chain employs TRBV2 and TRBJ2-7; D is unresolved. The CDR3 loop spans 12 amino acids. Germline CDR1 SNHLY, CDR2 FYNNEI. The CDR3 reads CASSERGAGPFF. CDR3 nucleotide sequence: TGTGCCAGCAGTGAAAGAGGTGCAGGACCCTTCTTC.

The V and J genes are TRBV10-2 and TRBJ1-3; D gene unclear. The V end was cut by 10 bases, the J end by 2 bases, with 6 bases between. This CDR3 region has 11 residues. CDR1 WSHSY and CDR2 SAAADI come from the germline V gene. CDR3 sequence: CATSPGNTIYF. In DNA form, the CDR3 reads TGCGCCACCTCCCCTGGAAACACCATATATTTT.

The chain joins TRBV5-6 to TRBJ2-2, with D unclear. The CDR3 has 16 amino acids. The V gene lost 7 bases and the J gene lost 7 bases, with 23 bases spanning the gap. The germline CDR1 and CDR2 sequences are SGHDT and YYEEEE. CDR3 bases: TGTGCCAGCTCGGGTCTCAGAATGGCTTTCGGCGGGGAGCTGTTTTTT. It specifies CASSGLRMAFGGELFF. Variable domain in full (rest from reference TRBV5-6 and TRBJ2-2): DAGVTQSPTHLIKTRGQQVTLRCSPKSGHDTVSWYQQALGQGPQFIFQYYEEEERQRGNFPDRFSGHQFPNYSSELNVNALLLGDSALYLCASSGLRMAFGGELFFGEGSRLTVL.

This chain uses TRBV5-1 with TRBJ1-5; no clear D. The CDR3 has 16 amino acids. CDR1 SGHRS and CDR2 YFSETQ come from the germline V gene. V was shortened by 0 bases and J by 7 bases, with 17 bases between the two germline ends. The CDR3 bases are TGCGCCAGCAGCTTGGGTTTGGGTTTAAGCGGGCAGCCCCAGCATTTT. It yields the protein CASSLGLGLSGQPQHF.